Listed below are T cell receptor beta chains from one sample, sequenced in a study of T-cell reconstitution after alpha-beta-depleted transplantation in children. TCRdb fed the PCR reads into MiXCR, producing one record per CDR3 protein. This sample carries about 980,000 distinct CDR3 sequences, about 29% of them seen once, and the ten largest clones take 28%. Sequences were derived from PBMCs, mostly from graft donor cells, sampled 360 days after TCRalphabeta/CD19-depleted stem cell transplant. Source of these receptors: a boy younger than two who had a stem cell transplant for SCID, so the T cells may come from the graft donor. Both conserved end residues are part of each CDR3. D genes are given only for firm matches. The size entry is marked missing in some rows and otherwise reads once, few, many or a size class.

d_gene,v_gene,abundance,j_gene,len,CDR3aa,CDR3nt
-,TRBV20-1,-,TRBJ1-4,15,CSARQGGSSREKLFF,TGCAGTGCTAGACAGGGCGGTAGCTCTAGGGAAAAACTGTTTTTT
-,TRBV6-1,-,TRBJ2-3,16,CASTLREAPSRDTQYF,TGTGCCAGCACTCTCCGGGAAGCCCCCTCTAGAGATACGCAGTATTTT
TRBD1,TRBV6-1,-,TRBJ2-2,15,CASSLMGDRAGELFF,TGTGCCAGCAGCCTAATGGGTGACAGGGCCGGGGAGCTGTTTTTT
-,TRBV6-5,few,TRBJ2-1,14,CASSYLPLGGEQFF,TGTGCCAGCAGTTACCTGCCCCTTGGGGGTGAGCAGTTCTTC
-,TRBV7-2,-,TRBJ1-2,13,CASSPVLNYGYTF,TGTGCCAGCAGCCCCGTCCTTAACTATGGCTACACCTTC
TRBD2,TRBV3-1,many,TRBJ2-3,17,CASSQERRGGSTDTQYF,TGTGCCAGCAGCCAAGAACGGCGGGGGGGCTCAACAGATACGCAGTATTTT
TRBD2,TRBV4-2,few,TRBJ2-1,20,CASRGFLTSGGASSYNEQFF,TGTGCCAGCAGAGGATTTCTGACTAGCGGGGGAGCCAGCTCCTACAATGAGCAGTTCTTC
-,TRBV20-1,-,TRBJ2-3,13,CSASTGWEDTQYF,TGCAGTGCTAGTACAGGGTGGGAAGATACGCAGTATTTT
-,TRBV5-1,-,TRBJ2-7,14,CASCWAGSGDEQYF,TGCGCCAGCTGTTGGGCAGGGTCAGGAGACGAGCAGTACTTC
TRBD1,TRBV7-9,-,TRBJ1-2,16,CASSADRVLIGYGYTF,TGTGCCAGCAGCGCCGACAGGGTTCTTATCGGGTATGGCTACACCTTC
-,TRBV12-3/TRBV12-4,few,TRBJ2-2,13,CASRLSSTGELFF,TGTGCCAGCAGGCTAAGTTCCACCGGGGAGCTGTTTTTT